A single sample gave rise to the 6 T cell receptor beta chains below, sequenced in a study of blood T cells in healthy people across ages. Then a second PCR, running roughly 7 to 12 cycles, was carried out with a sample-barcoded 5' primer and a J-beta primer mix. Via MiXCR, TCRdb re-called the 5' RACE reads, giving one row per CDR3 protein. The data contain approximately 1,000,000 distinct CDR3 sequences, under 55% of them seen just once; the ten biggest clones take up approximately 20%. Sequencing used blood. The source of these receptors is an older woman in good health.

The chain has TRBV20-1 and TRBJ2-5, with 12 bases matching TRBD2. CDR3 size: 16 residues. J was trimmed by 11 bases and V by 4 bases; bases with no gene match: 17. CDR1 DFQATT and CDR2 SNEGSKA come from the germline V gene (reference sequence). CDR3 residues: CSATPPTSGSGDEQYF. CDR3 in DNA: TGCAGTGCTACACCCCCGACTAGCGGGAGTGGTGATGAGCAGTACTTC.

CDR3 bases: TGTGCCAGCGAGGGGGGGGACAGGGGAATCGCGAACACCGGGGAGCTGTTTTTT. Translating gives CASEGGDRGIANTGELFF. V is TRBV9 and J is TRBJ2-2, with 10 bases identical to TRBD1. There are 18 residues in the CDR3. The V gene's germline CDR1 is SGDLS and CDR2 YYNGEE. The trim removed 7 bases at V and 0 bases at J, leaving 12 bases unmatched.

The V gene is TRBV21-1, the J gene TRBJ2-1; TRBD2 reflects the table's D call only, with no check against the DNA. TRBV21-1 is flagged as a pseudogene. This CDR3 comprises 16 residues. The CDR3 spells CASSPPTSGRLNEQFF. The CDR3 DNA is TGTGCCAGCAGCCCACCGACTAGCGGGAGGCTAAATGAGCAGTTCTTC.

This clonotype was recorded a few times. V gene TRBV28 combines with J gene TRBJ2-7, with D perhaps matching TRBD2 (6 bases). Germline V gene data show CDR1 as MDHEN and CDR2 as SYDVKM. V dropped 5 bases and J dropped 3 bases, with 14 bases sitting between them. The CDR3 contains 14 residues. CDR3 region: CASSPRTTSYEQYF. The CDR3 coding sequence is TGTGCCAGCAGTCCACGAACGACTAGCTACGAGCAGTACTTC.

V and J are TRBV7-8 and TRBJ2-4; 11 nucleotides line up with TRBD1. CDR3 size: 15 residues. V was clipped by 5 bases and J by 9 bases; unmatched bases: 9. The germline V gene has CDR1 SGHVS and CDR2 FQNEAQ. CDR3 nucleotides: TGTGCCAGCAGCCCCAGGACAGGGGGCGAAGGCATTCAGTACTTC. It codes for CASSPRTGGEGIQYF.

This clonotype was seen a few times. The rearrangement uses TRBV5-1 and TRBJ2-7; possibly TRBD2 for D (5 bases). The V and J ends lost 0 bases and 0 bases respectively, with 10 bases between them. Looked up from germline, CDR1 is SGHRS and CDR2 is YFSETQ. CDR3 size: 15 residues. The DNA for the CDR3 is TGCGCCAGCAGCTTGGCGGGAATCTACTCCTACGAGCAGTACTTC. It yields the protein CASSLAGIYSYEQYF.